Presented here are 20 T cell receptor beta chains from one specimen sequenced in a study of CD8 T cells in ankylosing spondylitis. TCRdb reanalysed the 5' RACE reads using MiXCR and keeps one entry per CDR3 protein. The table records around 30,000 distinct CDR3 sequences, 13% to 15% of them present only once. Sequenced material: blood. Receptor source: a male donor with ankylosing spondylitis or in good health (not recorded which).

This rearrangement joins TRBV9 to TRBJ2-2; D perhaps matches TRBD2 (5 bases). Germline CDR1 SGDLS, CDR2 YYNGEE. This CDR3 comprises 14 residues. The V and J ends lost 5 bases and 3 bases respectively, with 11 bases between them. The DNA for the CDR3 is TGTGCCAGCAGGGAGCGGTCCTACACCGGGGAGCTGTTTTTT. Translated, it gives CASRERSYTGELFF.

The chain is built from TRBV7-2 and TRBJ2-3, with 10 bases matching TRBD2. Germline assignment: CDR1 SGHTA and CDR2 FQGNSA. V was pared by 1 base and J by 2 bases, with 6 bases of the junction left unmatched. The CDR3 totals 17 residues. CDR3 loop: CASSLVRLAGDTDTQYF. For the CDR3, the DNA is TGTGCCAGCAGCTTAGTTAGGCTAGCGGGGGACACAGATACGCAGTATTTT.

CDR3 residues: CASSLTGVTDTQYF. The CDR3 DNA reads TGTGCCAGCAGCTTAACGGGGGTCACAGATACGCAGTATTTT. This chain uses TRBV7-3 with TRBJ2-3; D could derive from TRBD1 or TRBD2 (5 bases each). The CDR3 contains 14 residues. The germline gives CDR1 SGHTA, CDR2 FQGTGA. V dropped 0 bases and J dropped 2 bases, with 6 bases sitting between them.

This chain links TRBV29-1 with TRBJ2-3; D remains ambiguous. The V end lost 2 bases, the J end lost 4 bases, and 4 bases lay between the germline ends. CDR1 and CDR2 from the germline V gene are SQVTM and ANQGSEA. This CDR3 region has 11 residues. CDR3 amino acids: CSVESPDTQYF. The CDR3 region has the DNA TGCAGCGTTGAATCCCCAGATACGCAGTATTTT.

This clonotype was seen more than once but under ten times. The chain combines TRBV5-1 with TRBJ2-3, with D uncertain. This CDR3 region has 17 residues. Germline V lookup: CDR1 SGHRS, CDR2 YFSETQ. The germline V and J ends were trimmed by 0 bases and 1 base, with 15 bases remaining between them. The CDR3 loop reads CASSLEGRTEGTDTQYF. Written as DNA, the CDR3 is TGCGCCAGCAGCTTGGAAGGTCGAACAGAAGGCACAGATACGCAGTATTTT.

This chain links TRBV4-3 with TRBJ2-5; D not certain. The CDR3 has 13 amino acids. Trimming took 1 base from V and 4 from J, leaving 7 bases between them. CDR1 is LGHNA and CDR2 is YSLEER in the germline V gene. The CDR3 coding sequence is TGCGCCAGCAGCCAAGTAGGCGGAGAGACCCAGTACTTC. This encodes CASSQVGGETQYF.

This clonotype was seen a handful of times. The CDR3 region has the DNA TGTGCCAGCAGCTTAGTTCAGGGGCTTAACACCGGGGAGCTGTTTTTT. It specifies CASSLVQGLNTGELFF. This chain links TRBV11-2 with TRBJ2-2; tentative D call: TRBD1 (6 bases). With 1 base removed from V and 2 bases from J, the gap between germline ends came to 11 bases. The CDR3 spans 16 residues. Germline-derived CDR1 and CDR2 are SGHAT and FQNNGV.

The chain uses TRBV12-3 or TRBV12-4 and TRBJ2-5, with TRBD2 identical over 8 bases. Unmatched junction bases numbered 4, after V lost 2 bases and J lost 2 bases. The CDR3 loop spans 15 amino acids. CDR3 residues: CASSLNGRGQETQYF. The CDR3 bases are TGTGCCAGCAGTTTAAACGGGAGGGGTCAAGAGACCCAGTACTTC.

This clonotype was detected a few times. V and J are TRBV20-1 and TRBJ2-1, with TRBD2 matching over 9 bases. Germline values: CDR1 DFQATT, CDR2 SNEGSKA (reference sequence). V lost 4 bases and J lost 2; bases outside the gene matches: 6. The CDR3 has 15 residues. In DNA, the CDR3 is TGCAGTGCTACATTAGCGGGGGTTACCTACAATGAGCAGTTCTTC. It encodes CSATLAGVTYNEQFF.

The J gene is TRBJ2-2, the V gene TRBV7-9; D call uncertain. V lost 4 bases to trimming and J lost 7 bases, with 7 bases between them. Germline values: CDR1 SEHNR, CDR2 FQNEAQ (reference sequence). The CDR3 covers 12 residues. The CDR3 DNA reads TGTGCCAGCAGCTCTATCGTCGGGGAGCTGTTTTTT. Its translation is CASSSIVGELFF.

This clonotype was detected many times. J is TRBJ2-7 and V is TRBV7-2, with 13 bases aligning to TRBD2. This CDR3 region has 15 residues. In germline, CDR1 is SGHTA, CDR2 FQGNSA. Trimming took 4 bases from V and 7 from J; bases not matched to a gene: 7. CDR3 loop: CASSSTSGRAYEQYF. CDR3 nucleotides: TGTGCCAGCAGCTCTACTAGCGGGAGGGCGTATGAGCAGTACTTC.

The chain uses TRBV29-1 and TRBJ2-3; D possibly corresponds to TRBD2 (6 bases). V dropped 4 bases and J dropped 4 bases, with 6 bases sitting between them. The CDR3 contains 11 residues. Germline lookup yields CDR1 SQVTM and CDR2 ANQGSEA. The CDR3 reads CSVGEADTQYF. For the CDR3, the DNA is TGCAGCGTTGGGGAGGCAGATACGCAGTATTTT.

This clonotype has just a few counts. The CDR3 spells CASSSPNQPQHF. CDR3 in DNA: TGTGCCAGCAGCTCCCCAAATCAGCCCCAGCATTTT. This sequence joins TRBV7-2 and TRBJ1-5; D is unclear. The V end lost 4 bases, the J end lost 4 bases, and 5 bases lay between the germline ends. Germline V gene data show CDR1 as SGHTA and CDR2 as FQGNSA. The CDR3 is made up of 12 amino acids.

This clonotype appeared a few times. This chain joins TRBV28 and TRBJ2-7, with 7 bases that match TRBD1. This CDR3 region has 14 residues. Germline-derived CDR1 and CDR2 are MDHEN and SYDVKM. With V trimmed by 5 bases and J by 2 bases, 6 bases remained unmatched. In DNA, the CDR3 is TGTGCCAGCAGTCCCCCAGGGGGAACCTACGAGCAGTACTTC. Residues: CASSPPGGTYEQYF.

This clonotype appeared a few times. The chain couples TRBV6-2 or TRBV6-3 to TRBJ1-1; D ambiguous. In germline, CDR1 is MNHEY, CDR2 SVGEGT. The CDR3 contains 16 residues. V shed 0 bases and J shed 2 bases, with 13 bases lying between them. CDR3 sequence: CASSYSAWLPNTEAFF. Written as DNA, the CDR3 is TGTGCCAGCAGTTACTCCGCGTGGTTACCCAACACTGAAGCTTTCTTT.

This chain joins TRBV5-1 and TRBJ2-3; D not certain. Per germline, CDR1 SGHRS and CDR2 YFSETQ. The CDR3 extends over 14 amino acids. The V end was cut by 4 bases, the J end by 2 bases, with 11 bases between. The CDR3 DNA is TGCGCCAGCAGCCCCGTAGAAGCCACAGATACGCAGTATTTT. This gives the protein CASSPVEATDTQYF.

The chain couples TRBV11-2 to TRBJ2-3; a possible D gene is TRBD1 (5 bases). V dropped 2 bases and J dropped 5 bases, with 20 bases sitting between them. Germline CDR1 and CDR2: SGHAT and FQNNGV. This CDR3 spans 17 amino acids. The CDR3 sequence is CASSLSSGKVLRDTQYF. CDR3 sequence (DNA): TGTGCCAGCAGCTTAAGCTCAGGGAAGGTGCTGAGAGATACGCAGTATTTT.

In this sample, this clonotype turned up a few times. The chain combines TRBV29-1 with TRBJ1-4, with 9 positions matching TRBD1. The germline V gene has CDR1 SQVTM and CDR2 ANQGSEA. This CDR3 is built from 13 residues. The J segment lost 7 bases and the V segment lost 7 bases, leaving 7 bases of the junction unmatched. CDR3 loop: CSAEGQGSEKLFF. The DNA for the CDR3 is TGCAGCGCCGAGGGACAGGGTAGTGAAAAACTGTTTTTT.

This clonotype has a handful of counts. V usage is TRBV7-2 and J usage is TRBJ2-1; 9 bases are shared with TRBD1. J lost 8 bases, V lost 5 bases, and 10 bases had no gene match. CDR1 and CDR2 (germline): SGHTA, FQGNSA. The CDR3 is 15 amino acids. In nucleotides, the CDR3 is TGTGCCAGCAGCGCCCGGGACAGGGCTAGGGATGAGCAGTTCTTC. This sequence encodes CASSARDRARDEQFF.

Here the CDR3 DNA reads TGTGCCAGTCGTCTAGGCGGGACAGGGTATATGGGACTAGCGGACACAGAGCAGTACTTC. This codes for CASRLGGTGYMGLADTEQYF. The rearrangement links TRBV27 to TRBJ2-7; 11 bases match TRBD2. Germline V gene lookup returns CDR1 MNHEY and CDR2 SMNVEV (reference sequence). CDR3 length: 20 residues. V shed 9 bases and J 7 bases; nucleotides not matched to a gene: 29.